These 24 T cell receptor beta chains were all obtained from the same sample, sequenced in a study of CD8 T cells in ankylosing spondylitis. Study outcomes and limitations: Ankylosing spondylitis blood appeared to carry a characteristic TCR beta motif of 7 or 8 highly homologous variants.

Via MiXCR, TCRdb re-called the 5' RACE reads, giving one row per CDR3 protein. The sample shows 200,000 to 250,000 distinct CDR3 sequences, more than 5.5% of them seen only once. Their cognate antigens are unknown. Sequenced: blood, either unsorted or a sorted T cell fraction (not recorded which). These receptors were obtained from a male donor with ankylosing spondylitis.

This clonotype was seen only a few times. The chain links TRBV6-1 to TRBJ2-1, with a possible D match to TRBD1 (5 bases). The CDR3 spans 15 residues. V lost 4 bases to trimming and J lost 0 bases, with 10 bases between them. Germline assignment: CDR1 MNHNS and CDR2 SASEGT. The DNA for the CDR3 is TGTGCCAGCAGTGGGGGCTCCACCTCCTACAATGAGCAGTTCTTC. It specifies CASSGGSTSYNEQFF.

This chain connects TRBV2 to TRBJ2-7; no definite D call. This CDR3 spans 12 amino acids. Germline V gene lookup returns CDR1 SNHLY and CDR2 FYNNEI. Trimming left V 5 bases short and J 7 bases short, with 12 bases between. CDR3 sequence (DNA): TGTGCCAGCAGTCAAAGGGCCCCTGAGCAGTACTTC. This gives the protein CASSQRAPEQYF.

This clonotype has only a few counts. The chain uses TRBV12-3 or TRBV12-4 and TRBJ2-2; tentative D call: TRBD1 (6 bases). Trimming removed 9 bases at V and 6 bases at J, with 11 bases between. The CDR3 loop spans 12 amino acids. In DNA form, the CDR3 reads TGTGCCAGTGGGGGACATCCCGGGGAGCTGTTTTTT. Protein product: CASGGHPGELFF.

This clonotype was detected many times. The rearrangement uses TRBV4-1 and TRBJ2-7; 11 nucleotides match TRBD1. V was pared by 3 bases and J by 3 bases, with 4 bases of the junction left unmatched. There are 15 residues in the CDR3. Germline V gives CDR1 MGHRA, CDR2 YSYEKL. The CDR3 protein is CASSHRDRGNYEQYF. The CDR3 DNA sequence: TGCGCCAGCAGCCACCGGGACAGGGGGAACTACGAGCAGTACTTC.

This clonotype has ten or more counts. The V gene is TRBV12-3 or TRBV12-4, the J gene TRBJ2-5, with D hard to call. CDR3 size: 12 residues. V lost 6 bases and J 5 bases, leaving 10 bases between the germline ends. CDR3 protein: CASRSQRETQYF. CDR3 in DNA: TGTGCCAGCAGGTCCCAAAGGGAGACCCAGTACTTC.

This chain links TRBV9 with TRBJ1-4; D perhaps matches TRBD1 (5 bases). Germline loops: CDR1 SGDLS, CDR2 YYNGEE. The CDR3 is 16 amino acids. Trimming cost V 3 bases and J 5 bases, with 17 bases left between them. The CDR3 loop is CASSAGTGGLNEKLFF. The CDR3 coding sequence is TGTGCCAGCAGCGCAGGGACGGGCGGATTAAATGAAAAACTGTTTTTT.

This clonotype has at least ten counts. The chain has TRBV15 and TRBJ2-1; 12 bases are shared with TRBD1. Germline-derived CDR1 and CDR2 are LNHNV and YYDKDF (reference sequence). The CDR3 length is 15 residues. The junction had 4 bases not matched to a gene; V was cut back by 3 bases and J by 7 bases. CDR3 sequence reads: CATSSGTGGPNEQFF. DNA for the CDR3: TGTGCCACCAGCAGTGGGACAGGGGGCCCAAATGAGCAGTTCTTC.

This clonotype appeared many times. This rearrangement joins TRBV12-3 or TRBV12-4 to TRBJ2-7; D is uncertain. V was pared by 2 bases and J by 1 base, with 9 bases between. There are 14 residues in the CDR3. CDR3 sequence (DNA): TGTGCCAGCAGTTTATACTGGCTTTCCTACGAGCAGTACTTC. It codes for CASSLYWLSYEQYF.

The chain couples TRBV19 to TRBJ2-1; TRBD2 aligns across 7 bases. Germline assignment: CDR1 LNHDA and CDR2 SQIVND (reference sequence). V gave up 3 bases and J gave up 10 bases; unmatched junction bases: 9. The CDR3 contains 14 residues. In DNA, the CDR3 is TGTGCCAGTAGTATTCTAGCGGCTCGACGAGAGCAGTTCTTC. It encodes CASSILAARREQFF.

In this sample, this clonotype turned up many times. CDR3: CASSPYSTDTQYF. The CDR3, as DNA: TGTGCCAGCAGCCCTTACAGCACAGATACGCAGTATTTT. This chain joins TRBV7-9 and TRBJ2-3, with D hard to call. Per the germline V gene, CDR1 is SEHNR and CDR2 is FQNEAQ (reference sequence). Trimming pared 5 bases from V and 0 bases from J, leaving 6 bases between. The CDR3 is 13 residues long.

This clonotype showed up just a few times. CDR3 region: CASSQGGRGADTQYF. The CDR3 region has the DNA TGCGCCAGCAGCCAAGGTGGCAGGGGCGCAGATACGCAGTATTTT. The chain is built from TRBV4-1 and TRBJ2-3; D is perhaps TRBD1 (6 bases). V was cut by 1 base and J by 4 bases, with 12 bases left in between. The CDR3 covers 15 residues. The germline CDR1 and CDR2 sequences are MGHRA and YSYEKL.

The sample holds many counts of this clonotype. The V gene is TRBV29-1, the J gene TRBJ1-2; 9 positions agree with TRBD1. The J segment lost 4 bases and the V segment lost 5 bases, leaving 11 bases of the junction unmatched. Germline V gene lookup returns CDR1 SQVTM and CDR2 ANQGSEA. The CDR3 extends over 15 amino acids. The chain's CDR3 is CSVRSGTGILYGYTF. CDR3 sequence (DNA): TGCAGCGTTCGTTCCGGGACAGGGATACTCTATGGCTACACCTTC.

The rearrangement joins TRBV11-3 to TRBJ2-7; TRBD2 aligns across 9 bases. The V segment lost 1 base and the J segment 2 bases; nucleotides outside the gene matches: 3. This CDR3 contains 15 residues. Germline loops: CDR1 SGHNT, CDR2 YENEEA. Here the CDR3 reads CASSLGLAEPYEQYF. CDR3 nucleotide sequence: TGTGCCAGCAGCTTAGGACTAGCGGAACCCTACGAGCAGTACTTC.

The table lists this clonotype with many counts. The rearrangement links TRBV29-1 to TRBJ1-1; a possible D gene is TRBD1 (6 bases). The CDR3 spans 14 residues. Germline V gene lookup returns CDR1 SQVTM and CDR2 ANQGSEA. Trimming removed 5 bases from V and 0 bases from J, with 13 bases in between. The CDR3 nucleotides are TGCAGCGTTCTGGGGGGGCGAGTGAACACTGAAGCTTTCTTT. Its translation: CSVLGGRVNTEAFF.

This clonotype was seen a handful of times. This sequence joins TRBV20-1 and TRBJ2-7; D is perhaps TRBD2 (5 bases). Trimming removed 7 bases from V and 4 bases from J, with 20 bases in between. Germline assignment: CDR1 DFQATT and CDR2 SNEGSKA (reference sequence). The CDR3 is 14 amino acids. The CDR3 DNA sequence: TGCAGTGGCCTGGTTGTCGGGGAAGGTTACGAGCAGTACTTC. This codes for CSGLVVGEGYEQYF.

This clonotype was counted at least ten times. The chain links TRBV5-1 to TRBJ2-7, with 7 bases fitting TRBD2. V was pared by 4 bases and J by 4 bases, with 11 bases of the junction left unmatched. Germline V lookup: CDR1 SGHRS, CDR2 YFSETQ. CDR3 length equals 15 residues. This CDR3 reads CASSTDSGRTYEQYF. CDR3 coding DNA: TGCGCCAGCAGCACAGATTCCGGGAGGACATACGAGCAGTACTTC.

This clonotype was recorded many times. In DNA form, the CDR3 reads TGTGCCAGCAGTTCCGGGACTAGCGGGACATGGGATACGCAGTATTTT. Residues: CASSSGTSGTWDTQYF. The V gene is TRBV27, the J gene TRBJ2-3; 13 bases agree with TRBD2. After removal of 4 bases from V and 6 bases from J, the junction contained 7 bases not matched to a gene. Germline loops: CDR1 MNHEY, CDR2 SMNVEV (reference sequence). The CDR3 sequence is 16 residues long.

This clonotype was seen a few times. This sequence joins TRBV29-1 and TRBJ2-1, with 8 bases fitting TRBD2. The CDR3 is made up of 15 amino acids. The germline gives CDR1 SQVTM, CDR2 ANQGSEA. V shed 4 bases, J shed 3 bases, and the junction held 8 bases outside the gene matches. This CDR3 is CSVAAGSGSYNEQFF. The CDR3 nucleotides read TGCAGCGTTGCAGCGGGGAGCGGGAGCTACAATGAGCAGTTCTTC.

In this sample, this clonotype turned up many times. The chain links TRBV29-1 to TRBJ1-3, with a possible D match to TRBD1 (5 bases). V lost 7 bases and J lost 4, with 11 bases in between. The germline V gene has CDR1 SQVTM and CDR2 ANQGSEA. There are 12 residues in the CDR3. The CDR3 DNA follows: TGCAGCGCCCCCGGGGCAGGAAACACCATATATTTT. As protein: CSAPGAGNTIYF.

The rearrangement links TRBV20-1 to TRBJ2-7; 7 bases fit TRBD1. The germline gives CDR1 DFQATT, CDR2 SNEGSKA (reference sequence). The CDR3 has 15 amino acids. V was pared by 5 bases and J by 4 bases, with 14 bases of the junction left unmatched. The CDR3 DNA reads as TGCAGTGCTTCCAGGGGGACCGTCCTGGGATACGAGCAGTACTTC. Encoded protein: CSASRGTVLGYEQYF.

This clonotype has a count of ten or more. The CDR3 sequence is CASSPRRGGGGYTF. The CDR3 DNA is TGCGCCAGCAGCCCACGAAGAGGGGGGGGTGGCTACACCTTC. The chain links TRBV4-3 to TRBJ1-2, with D perhaps matching TRBD1 (6 bases). Per germline, CDR1 LGHNA and CDR2 YSLEER. The CDR3 has 14 amino acids. Trimming removed 4 bases at V and 7 bases at J, with 16 bases between.

This chain connects TRBV25-1 to TRBJ1-4, with 10 positions matching TRBD1. This CDR3 comprises 17 residues. V shed 2 bases and J 6 bases; nucleotides not matched to a gene: 9. CDR1 is MGHDK and CDR2 is SYGVNS in the germline V gene. Written as DNA, the CDR3 is TGTGCCAGCAGTGAAGGAGGGACAGGGGATTGGGATGAAAAACTGTTTTTT. It specifies CASSEGGTGDWDEKLFF.

V is TRBV7-9 and J is TRBJ2-1, with TRBD1 identical over 9 bases. Germline CDR1 is SEHNR and CDR2 is FQNEAQ (reference sequence). This CDR3 region has 12 residues. Unmatched junction bases numbered 8, after V lost 5 bases and J lost 15 bases. Here the CDR3 reads CASSLPGQGSFF. The CDR3 nucleotides are TGTGCCAGCAGCCTTCCGGGACAGGGTTCGTTCTTC.

This clonotype was detected ten times or more. The CDR3 DNA reads as TGTGCCAGCAGTTGGGGGCCCCACGGACAGGGGACTAACACTGAAGCTTTCTTT. Translating it yields CASSWGPHGQGTNTEAFF. The chain recombines TRBV6-5 with TRBJ1-1; 9 nucleotides line up with TRBD1. Germline CDR1 and CDR2: MNHEY and SVGAGI. Losses at the gene ends were 4 bases for V and 2 bases for J; bases not matched to a gene: 14. The CDR3 length is 18 residues.